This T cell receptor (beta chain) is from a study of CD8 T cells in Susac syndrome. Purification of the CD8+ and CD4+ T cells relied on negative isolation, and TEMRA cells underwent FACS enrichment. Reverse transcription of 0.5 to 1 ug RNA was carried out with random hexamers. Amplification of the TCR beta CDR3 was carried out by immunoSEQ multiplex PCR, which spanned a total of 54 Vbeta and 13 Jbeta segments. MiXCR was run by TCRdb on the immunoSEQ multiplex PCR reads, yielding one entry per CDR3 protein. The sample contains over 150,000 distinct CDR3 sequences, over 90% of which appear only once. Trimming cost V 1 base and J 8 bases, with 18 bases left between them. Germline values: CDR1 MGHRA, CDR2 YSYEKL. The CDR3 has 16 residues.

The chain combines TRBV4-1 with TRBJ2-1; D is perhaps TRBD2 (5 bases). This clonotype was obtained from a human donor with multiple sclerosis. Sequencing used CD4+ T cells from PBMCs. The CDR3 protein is CASSQGEDPGVDEQFF. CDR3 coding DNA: TGCGCCAGCAGCCAAGGAGAGGACCCCGGGGTCGATGAGCAGTTCTTC.